A selection of T cell receptor beta chains follows, all from one sample in a study of shared clonotypes between healthy human individuals. Profiling relied on immunoSEQ multiplex PCR, and the TCRdb table lists in-frame clones only, not all of them. The profile covers about 110,000 clones, with more than 65% appearing a single time and about 24% taken by the ten largest. Input material: memory CD8+ T cells sorted from blood. Every receptor here comes from a woman between 25 and 40 years old in good health. Both conserved end residues are trimmed from each CDR3.

TRBV28	TRBJ1-5	ASTRKFNQPQH
TRBV21-1	TRBJ2-6	ASSRRDRCPGANVLT
TRBV28	TRBJ1-5	ASRVTGFQPQH
TRBV2	TRBJ2-7	ASSGQGNEQY
TRBV29-1	TRBJ2-1	SVEMDANNEQF
TRBV27	TRBJ1-5	ASSLFFSDGQPQH
TRBV5-4	TRBJ2-1	ASSLVATQQQF
TRBV5-1	TRBJ1-1	ASSLQATNTEAF
TRBV18	TRBJ1-4	ASSPQGEKLF
TRBV9	TRBJ2-7	ASSEATGGHYEQY
TRBV29-1	TRBJ2-7	SVSPGPYEQY
TRBV27	TRBJ1-2	ASSFAESYGYT
TRBV9	TRBJ2-2	ASSVGGVNTGELF
TRBV9	TRBJ2-3	ASSVLARESTDTQY
TRBV6-1	TRBJ2-7	ARPTGTGVSYEQY
TRBV7-8	TRBJ2-7	ASSLVLPGVLTYEQY
TRBV13	TRBJ2-7	ATFTSSYEQY
TRBV5-5	TRBJ2-7	ASSASGSFAYEQY
TRBV25-1	TRBJ2-6	ASSGVAISGANVLT
TRBV9	TRBJ2-3	ASSDGTGDTDTQY
TRBV28	TRBJ2-7	ASSGMGEQY
TRBV11-2	TRBJ2-7	ASNRDRGSYEQY
TRBV15	TRBJ2-7	ATSTQWASGILSEQY
TRBV5-6	TRBJ1-1	ASSLGRGWDTEAF
TRBV14	TRBJ2-7	ASSQGWRTGDYEQY
TRBV9	TRBJ2-5	ASSVGGTAQETQY
TRBV6-6	TRBJ2-1	ASGPFYNEQF
TRBV15	TRBJ2-7	ATSGAAGGLGEQY
TRBV2	TRBJ1-2	ASPWDYGYT
TRBV5-6	TRBJ1-6	ASSFGAGNNSPLH
TRBV5-4	TRBJ2-5	ASSLEHKETQY
TRBV28	TRBJ1-4	ASSLQGFEKLF
TRBV11-2	TRBJ2-7	ASSPVDVFYEQY
TRBV9	TRBJ1-5	ASSPDGTVEPQH
TRBV7-9	TRBJ2-5	ASSPTGGFGETQY
TRBV4-1	TRBJ1-2	ASSQDPGYGYT
TRBV10-3	TRBJ1-2	AISEGANYGYT
TRBV18	TRBJ2-1	ASSPRQSTTYNEQF
TRBV5-6	TRBJ1-1	ASRFGSLNTEAF
TRBV7-7	TRBJ2-7	ASSNGLDPYEQY
TRBV30	TRBJ1-2	AWSVSGSDGYT
TRBV6-6	TRBJ2-7	ASSYSGQGVRAY
TRBV10-3	TRBJ2-7	AISEGGRNSYEQY
TRBV6-1	TRBJ1-5	ASSEARTGNQPQH
TRBV7-9	TRBJ2-7	ASSLPGYYEQY
TRBV7-8	TRBJ2-3	ASSSRQGPTDTQY
TRBV6-5	TRBJ2-7	ASSYGQASSYEQY
TRBV5-6	TRBJ2-7	ASSLGSLGPYEQY
TRBV6-5	TRBJ2-7	ASSYSGLAGYEQY
TRBV28	TRBJ1-5	ASSLNYQPQH
TRBV5-4	TRBJ2-7	ASSFTPRVEQY
TRBV27	TRBJ2-7	ASSLGVTSGTYEQY
TRBV7-9	TRBJ2-1	ASSLNPGDGEQF
TRBV28	TRBJ2-1	ASSKYRDNEQF
TRBV7-9	TRBJ1-1	ASSWPGAGDTEAF
TRBV10-1	TRBJ2-1	ASSSDGYNEQF
TRBV27	TRBJ2-1	ASSPSDLSYNEQF